The clone carrying this T cell receptor beta chain is deemed medium-sized by its frequency. Its antigen is unknown. The sample comes from a study of CD8 T cells in cerebrospinal fluid in Alzheimer's disease. Study in general: Plate-based nested PCR sequencing and droplet-based sequencing measured CSF T cell clonal expansion. Study conclusions and caveats: Compared with controls, mild cognitive impairment or Alzheimer's disease patients showed higher maximum CSF clone percentages. Expanded clones of at least 3% were commoner in Alzheimer's patients than healthy subjects.

This CDR3 is built from 11 residues. Germline CDR1 and CDR2: ENHRY and SYGVKD. CSF cells were profiled by 10X single-cell V(D)J and 5' expression. Each CDR3 protein gets one entry in TCRdb, which reprocessed the 10x single-cell sequencing reads and gives no DNA. In total, the table holds over a thousand distinct CDR3 sequences. Sequenced input: cerebrospinal fluid. The chain employs TRBV10-3 and TRBJ2-3. The sequence was obtained from a human donor with mild cognitive impairment. The CDR3 sequence: CAISRTDTQYF.